This T cell receptor beta chain was recorded in a study of blood T cells in healthy people across ages. Total RNA, at least 5.5 micrograms per sample, was extracted from PBMCs. The germline V gene encodes CDR1 MNHEY and CDR2 SVGAGI. The V end was cut by 0 bases, the J end by 4 bases, with 12 bases between. The CDR3 covers 15 residues. The second PCR ran roughly 7 to 12 cycles with a sample-barcoded 5' primer and J-beta primers. In TCRdb, the 5' RACE reads were re-called with MiXCR into one record per CDR3 protein. The data show 700,000 to 850,000 distinct CDR3 sequences, about 37% seen once. The rearrangement joins TRBV6-5 to TRBJ2-5, with D unclear. The clonotype originates from a man between 18 and 29 years old in good health. The sequencing sample was made of blood. The CDR3 spells CASSYSSGGVETQYF. In nucleotides, the CDR3 is TGTGCCAGCAGTTACTCGAGTGGTGGGGTAGAGACCCAGTACTTC.